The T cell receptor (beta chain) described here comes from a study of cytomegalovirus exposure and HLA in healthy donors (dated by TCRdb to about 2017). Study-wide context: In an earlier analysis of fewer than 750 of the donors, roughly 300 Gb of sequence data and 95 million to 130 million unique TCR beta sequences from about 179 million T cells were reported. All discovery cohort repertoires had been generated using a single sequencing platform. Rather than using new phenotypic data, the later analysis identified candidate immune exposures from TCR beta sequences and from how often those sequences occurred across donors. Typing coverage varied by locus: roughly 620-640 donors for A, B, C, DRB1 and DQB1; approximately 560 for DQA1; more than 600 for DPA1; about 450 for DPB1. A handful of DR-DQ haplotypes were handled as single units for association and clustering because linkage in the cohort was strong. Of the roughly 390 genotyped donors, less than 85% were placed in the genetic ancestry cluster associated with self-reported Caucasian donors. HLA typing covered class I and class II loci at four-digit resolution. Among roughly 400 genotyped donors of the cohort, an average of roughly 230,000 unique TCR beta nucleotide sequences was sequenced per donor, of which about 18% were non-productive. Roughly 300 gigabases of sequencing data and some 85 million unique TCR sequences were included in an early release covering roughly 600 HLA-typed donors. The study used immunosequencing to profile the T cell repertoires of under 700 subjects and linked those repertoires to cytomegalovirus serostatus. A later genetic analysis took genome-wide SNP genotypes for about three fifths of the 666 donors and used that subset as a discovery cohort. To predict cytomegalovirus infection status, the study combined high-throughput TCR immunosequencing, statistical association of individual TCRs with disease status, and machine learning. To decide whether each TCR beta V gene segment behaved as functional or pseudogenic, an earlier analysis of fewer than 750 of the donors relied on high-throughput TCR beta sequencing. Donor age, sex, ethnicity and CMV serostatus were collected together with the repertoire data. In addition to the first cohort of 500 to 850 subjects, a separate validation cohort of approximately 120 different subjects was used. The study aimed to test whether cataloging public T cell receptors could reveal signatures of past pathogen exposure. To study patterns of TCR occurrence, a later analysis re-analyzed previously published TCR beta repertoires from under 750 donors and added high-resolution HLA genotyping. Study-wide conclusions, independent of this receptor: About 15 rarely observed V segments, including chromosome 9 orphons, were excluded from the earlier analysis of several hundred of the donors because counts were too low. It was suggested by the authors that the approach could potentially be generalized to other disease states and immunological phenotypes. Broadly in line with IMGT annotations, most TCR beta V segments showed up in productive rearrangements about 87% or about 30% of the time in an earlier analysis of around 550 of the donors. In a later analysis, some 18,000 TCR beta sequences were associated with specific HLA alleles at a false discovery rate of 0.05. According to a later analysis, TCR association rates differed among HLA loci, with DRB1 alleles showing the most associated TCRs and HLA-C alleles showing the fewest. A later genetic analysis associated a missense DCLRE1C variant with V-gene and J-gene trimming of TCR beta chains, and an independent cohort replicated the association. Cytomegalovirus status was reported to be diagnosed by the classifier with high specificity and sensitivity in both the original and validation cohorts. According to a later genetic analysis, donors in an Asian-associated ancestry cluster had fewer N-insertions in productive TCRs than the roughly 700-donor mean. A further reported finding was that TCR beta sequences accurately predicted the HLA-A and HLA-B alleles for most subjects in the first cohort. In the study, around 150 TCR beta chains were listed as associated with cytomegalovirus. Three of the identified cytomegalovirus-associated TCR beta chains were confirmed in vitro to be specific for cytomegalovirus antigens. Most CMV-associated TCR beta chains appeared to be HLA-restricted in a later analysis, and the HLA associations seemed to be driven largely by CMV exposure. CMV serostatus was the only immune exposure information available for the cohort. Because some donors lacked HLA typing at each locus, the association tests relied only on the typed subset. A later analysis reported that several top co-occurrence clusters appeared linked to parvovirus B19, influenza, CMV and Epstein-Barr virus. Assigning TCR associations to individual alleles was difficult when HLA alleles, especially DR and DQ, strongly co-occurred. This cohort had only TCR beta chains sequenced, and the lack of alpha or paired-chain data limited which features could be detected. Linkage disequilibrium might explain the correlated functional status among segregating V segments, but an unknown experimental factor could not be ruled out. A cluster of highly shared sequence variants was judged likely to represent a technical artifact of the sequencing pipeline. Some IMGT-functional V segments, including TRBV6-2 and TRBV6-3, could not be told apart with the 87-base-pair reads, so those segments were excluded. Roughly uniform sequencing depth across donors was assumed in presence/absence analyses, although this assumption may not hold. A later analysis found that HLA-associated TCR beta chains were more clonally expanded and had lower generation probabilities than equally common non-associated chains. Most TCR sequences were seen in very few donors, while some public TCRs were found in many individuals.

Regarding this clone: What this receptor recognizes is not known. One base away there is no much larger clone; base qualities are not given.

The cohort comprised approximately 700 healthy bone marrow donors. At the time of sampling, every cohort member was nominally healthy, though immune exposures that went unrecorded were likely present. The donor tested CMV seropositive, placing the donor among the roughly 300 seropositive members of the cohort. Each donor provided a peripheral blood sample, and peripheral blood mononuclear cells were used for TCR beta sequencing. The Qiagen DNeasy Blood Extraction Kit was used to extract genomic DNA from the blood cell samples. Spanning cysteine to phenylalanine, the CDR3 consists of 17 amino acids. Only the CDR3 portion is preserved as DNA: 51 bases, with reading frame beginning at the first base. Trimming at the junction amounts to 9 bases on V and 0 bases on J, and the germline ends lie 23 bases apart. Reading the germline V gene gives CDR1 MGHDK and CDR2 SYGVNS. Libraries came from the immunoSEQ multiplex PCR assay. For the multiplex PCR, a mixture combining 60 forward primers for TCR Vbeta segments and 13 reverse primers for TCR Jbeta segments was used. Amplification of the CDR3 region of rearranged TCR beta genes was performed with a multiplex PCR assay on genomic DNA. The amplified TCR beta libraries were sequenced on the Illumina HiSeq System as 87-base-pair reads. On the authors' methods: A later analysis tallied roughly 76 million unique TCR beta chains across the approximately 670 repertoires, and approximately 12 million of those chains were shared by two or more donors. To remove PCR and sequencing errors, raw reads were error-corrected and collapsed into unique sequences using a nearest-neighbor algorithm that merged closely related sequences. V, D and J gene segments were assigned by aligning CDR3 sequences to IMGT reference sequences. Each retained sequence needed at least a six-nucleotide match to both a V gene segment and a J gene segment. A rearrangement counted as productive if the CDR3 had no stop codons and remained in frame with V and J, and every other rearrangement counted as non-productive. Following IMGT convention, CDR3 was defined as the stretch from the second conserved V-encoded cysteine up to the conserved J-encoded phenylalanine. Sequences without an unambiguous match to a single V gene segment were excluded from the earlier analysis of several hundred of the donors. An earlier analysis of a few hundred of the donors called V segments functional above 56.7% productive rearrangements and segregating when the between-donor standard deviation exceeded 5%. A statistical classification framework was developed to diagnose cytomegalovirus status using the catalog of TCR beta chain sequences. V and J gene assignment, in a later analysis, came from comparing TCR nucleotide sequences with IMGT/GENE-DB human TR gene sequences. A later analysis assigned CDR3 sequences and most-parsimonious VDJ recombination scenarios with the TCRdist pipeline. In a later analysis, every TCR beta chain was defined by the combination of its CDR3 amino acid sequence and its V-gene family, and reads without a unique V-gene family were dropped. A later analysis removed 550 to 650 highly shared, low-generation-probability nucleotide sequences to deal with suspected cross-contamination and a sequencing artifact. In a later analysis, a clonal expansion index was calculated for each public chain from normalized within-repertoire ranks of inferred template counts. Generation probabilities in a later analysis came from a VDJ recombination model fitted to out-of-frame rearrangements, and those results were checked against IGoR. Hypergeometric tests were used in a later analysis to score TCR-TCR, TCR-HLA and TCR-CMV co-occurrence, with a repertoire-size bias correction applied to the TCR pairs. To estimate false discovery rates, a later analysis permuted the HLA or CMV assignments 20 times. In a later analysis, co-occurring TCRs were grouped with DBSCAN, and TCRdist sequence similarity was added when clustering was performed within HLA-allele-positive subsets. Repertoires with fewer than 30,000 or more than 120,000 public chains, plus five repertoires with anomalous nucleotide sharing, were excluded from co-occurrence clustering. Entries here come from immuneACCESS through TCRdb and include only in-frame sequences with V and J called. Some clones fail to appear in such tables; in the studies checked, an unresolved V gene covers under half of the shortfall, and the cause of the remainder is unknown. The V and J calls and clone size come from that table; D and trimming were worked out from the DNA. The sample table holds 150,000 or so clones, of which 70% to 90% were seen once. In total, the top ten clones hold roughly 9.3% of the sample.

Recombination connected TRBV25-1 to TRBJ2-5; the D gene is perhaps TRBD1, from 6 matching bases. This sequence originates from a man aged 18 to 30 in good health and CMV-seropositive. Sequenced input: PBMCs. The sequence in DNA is TGTGCCAGGACACCACCTCGGGACACCACCGACCAAGAGACCCAGTACTTC. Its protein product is CARTPPRDTTDQETQYF. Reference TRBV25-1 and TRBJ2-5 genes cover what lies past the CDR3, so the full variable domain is EADIYQTPRYLVIGTGKKITLECSQTMGHDKMYWYQQDPGMELHLIHYSYGVNSTEKGDLSSESTVSRIRTEHFPLTLESARPSHTSQYLCARTPPRDTTDQETQYFGPGTRLLVL.